Described below is a single T cell receptor beta chain sequence and its context. Assay: immunoSEQ multiplex PCR; the TCRdb copy retains only in-frame clones and omits some. In the table there are about 59,000 clones, 90% of which are singletons. The data were obtained in a study of T cell changes during pregnancy in multiple sclerosis. CDR1 and CDR2 (germline): SGHRS, YFSETQ. V lost 3 bases to trimming and J lost 0 bases, with 12 bases between them. CDR3 length equals 15 residues. The sequencing here drew on peripheral blood, taken in the third trimester of pregnancy. This TCR was sampled from a female donor in good health, enrolled as a control in a pregnancy study. The chain uses TRBV5-1 and TRBJ1-2; D is uncertain. CDR3 in amino acids: CASSSSEEANYGYTF. CDR3 in DNA: TGCGCCAGCAGCTCTAGCGAGGAAGCTAACTATGGCTACACCTTC.